Given below is one T cell receptor (beta chain) in context. Profiled with immunoSEQ multiplex PCR; TCRdb holds only in-frame clones, not every one. This table holds 150,000 to 200,000 clones, around 87% found once. The record originates from a study of blood T cell repertoires in COVID-19. Overall study context: Nucleic acid was either cDNA or gDNA, and it came from T cells, B-cell-depleted T cells, or PBMCs.

The CDR3 length is 15 residues. Trimming left V 6 bases short and J 3 bases short, with 16 bases between. Per the germline V gene, CDR1 is MDHEN and CDR2 is SYDVKM. The J gene is TRBJ2-3, the V gene TRBV28; D unclear. What was sequenced was peripheral blood. This receptor was identified in a man between 18 and 29 years old with acute or convalescent COVID-19. CDR3 region: CASSILRSKTDTQYF. The CDR3 bases are TGTGCCAGCAGCATCCTCCGGTCTAAGACAGATACGCAGTATTTT.